This TCR beta chain was retrieved from a study of blood T cell repertoires in COVID-19. Overall study: The United States, Italy and Spain supplied acute and convalescent COVID-19 samples. Sample material is recorded as cDNA or gDNA derived from T cells, B-cell-depleted T cells, or PBMCs.

Followed longitudinally, the Seattle patients had been enrolled during active infection. Original data processing: Estimation of nucleated cell counts relied on the amplification of reference gene primers. The method was immunoSEQ multiplex PCR; TCRdb's version includes in-frame clones alone and lacks a portion of them. V, J and clone size reflect that table, while D and trimming were determined from the DNA. The top ten hold around 7% of the sample, which has some 190,000 clones, about 85% seen once. This TCR derives from a man at least 80 years old with COVID-19, enrolled during active disease. Sequencing was performed on peripheral blood.

CDR3 in amino acids: CASTLARGAYEQYF. The CDR3 DNA reads as TGTGCCAGCACCCTAGCCAGGGGAGCCTACGAGCAGTACTTC. The V gene is TRBV28, the J gene TRBJ2-7; tentative D call: TRBD1 (6 bases). The CDR3 runs to 14 residues. V was pared by 7 bases and J by 2 bases, with 15 bases between. CDR1 is MDHEN, CDR2 SYDVKM, per germline.